The rows below give T cell receptor beta chains drawn from one sample of a study of shared clonotypes between healthy human individuals. Profiling relied on immunoSEQ multiplex PCR, and the TCRdb table lists in-frame clones only, not all of them. The sample shows about 2.1 million clones, just under 95% of them seen only once. Sequencing was performed on naive CD8+ T cells from PBMCs. The receptor source for this set is a man aged 18 to 29 in good health. Some clones in this sample may be carry-over from other donors' samples. The conserved cysteine and the conserved F or W are not part of the CDR3 here. Each record gives: clone size, D gene, V gene, J gene, CDR3 protein. A D gene is named only where the DNA matches it firmly. The size of a clone is reported for some rows only, either as once, few or many, or as a class for expanded clones.

once	.	TRBV27	TRBJ1-1	ASSPGGVEAF
once	.	TRBV9	TRBJ2-1	ASSPRGGLSNEQF
.	TRBD2	TRBV7-8	TRBJ2-5	ASSSLAGGLQETQY
.	.	TRBV29-1	TRBJ2-1	SVEGLSLYTYNEQF
.	TRBD1	TRBV30	TRBJ2-1	AWSRNPGGRSYNEQF
.	TRBD2	TRBV12-5	TRBJ2-5	ASGGGGGPLETQY
few	TRBD1	TRBV10-1	TRBJ2-2	ASRDRGRCTGELF
once	.	TRBV9	TRBJ2-7	ASIGGRLGYEQY
.	TRBD2	TRBV7-6	TRBJ2-7	ASSFFAGEYEQY
.	.	TRBV28	TRBJ2-1	ASSHGYAYNEQF
.	TRBD1	TRBV19	TRBJ1-1	ASSTDRVLTMNTEAF
.	TRBD1	TRBV29-1	TRBJ1-2	SVEDPGRGLTWPYGYT
.	TRBD1	TRBV7-2	TRBJ1-2	ASSSREGAFYGYT
.	.	TRBV28	TRBJ1-5	ASSNQRAGNQPQH
.	.	TRBV12-5	TRBJ2-1	ASGLPLQGRGHNEQF
.	.	TRBV11-2	TRBJ1-1	ASSKIRTENTEAF
.	.	TRBV11-3	TRBJ2-5	ASSQRDDPETQY
.	.	TRBV14	TRBJ2-3	ASSTWPYGNPDTQY
.	TRBD1	TRBV27	TRBJ1-2	ASSVTTGGFDYGYT
few	TRBD2	TRBV6-6	TRBJ2-7	ASSYSTSGAYEQY
.	.	TRBV15	TRBJ2-3	ATSRRGTSDTQY
once	TRBD1	TRBV9	TRBJ2-7	ASSLGQAPYEQY
.	.	TRBV19	TRBJ2-7	ASSIGLDYSYEQY
.	.	TRBV7-9	TRBJ2-7	ASSSPLAHEQY
.	.	TRBV11-2	TRBJ2-3	ASSPPSFTLDTQY
.	.	TRBV4-3	TRBJ2-2	ASSQSRSLAGELF
.	.	TRBV21-1	TRBJ1-2	ASSKRVCAWYGYT